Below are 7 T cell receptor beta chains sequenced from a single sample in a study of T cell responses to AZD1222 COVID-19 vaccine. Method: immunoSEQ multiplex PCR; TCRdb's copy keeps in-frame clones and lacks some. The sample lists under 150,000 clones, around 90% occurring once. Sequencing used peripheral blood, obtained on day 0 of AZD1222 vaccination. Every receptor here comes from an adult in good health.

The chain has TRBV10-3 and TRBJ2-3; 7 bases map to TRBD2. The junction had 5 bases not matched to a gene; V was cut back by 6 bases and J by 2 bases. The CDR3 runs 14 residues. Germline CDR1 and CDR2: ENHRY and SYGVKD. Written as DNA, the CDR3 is TGTGCCATCAGGGGGGGGTCGTCCACAGATACGCAGTATTTT. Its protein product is CAIRGGSSTDTQYF.

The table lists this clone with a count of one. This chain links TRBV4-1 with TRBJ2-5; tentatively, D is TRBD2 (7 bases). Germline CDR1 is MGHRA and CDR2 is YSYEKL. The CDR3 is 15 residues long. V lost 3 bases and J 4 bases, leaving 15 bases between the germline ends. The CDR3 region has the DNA TGCGCCAGCAGCCATGGGGGGGCGAGACCAGAGACCCAGTACTTC. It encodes CASSHGGARPETQYF.

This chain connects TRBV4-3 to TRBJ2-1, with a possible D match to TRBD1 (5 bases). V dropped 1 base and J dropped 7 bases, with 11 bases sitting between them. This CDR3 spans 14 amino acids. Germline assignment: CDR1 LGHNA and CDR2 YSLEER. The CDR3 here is CASSQGQGDNEQFF. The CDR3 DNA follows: TGCGCCAGCAGCCAAGGCCAGGGTGATAATGAGCAGTTCTTC.

Written as DNA, the CDR3 is TGTGCCAGCACCCTGACAGGGGGTAGTGAGCCCCATGAGCAGTTCTTC. Translation gives CASTLTGGSEPHEQFF. The chain uses TRBV11-2 and TRBJ2-1; 9 nucleotides agree with TRBD1. There are 16 residues in the CDR3. CDR1 SGHAT and CDR2 FQNNGV come from the germline V gene. J lost 8 bases, V lost 7 bases, and 15 bases had no gene match. The variable domain in full, completed from reference TRBV11-2 and TRBJ2-1, reads EAGVAQSPRYKIIEKRQSVAFWCNPISGHATLYWYQQILGQGPKLLIQFQNNGVVDDSQLPKDRFSAERLKGVDSTLKIQPAKLEDSAVYLCASTLTGGSEPHEQFFGPGTRLTVL.

The CDR3: CASSSRTGGAGSSYEQYF. CDR3 bases: TGTGCCAGCAGCTCACGGACAGGGGGCGCGGGGAGCTCCTACGAGCAGTACTTC. This chain joins TRBV21-1 and TRBJ2-7; TRBD1, the table's D call, lacks a check against the DNA. TRBV21-1 corresponds to a pseudogene. The CDR3 totals 18 residues.

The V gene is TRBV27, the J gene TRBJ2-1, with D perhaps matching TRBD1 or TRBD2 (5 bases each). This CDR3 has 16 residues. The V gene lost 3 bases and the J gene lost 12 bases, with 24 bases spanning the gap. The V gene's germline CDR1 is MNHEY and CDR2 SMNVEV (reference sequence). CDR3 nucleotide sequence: TGTGCCAGCAGTTTCGGCCTAGGTGGGGGACGGCGCGCGCAGTTCTTC. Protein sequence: CASSFGLGGGRRAQFF.

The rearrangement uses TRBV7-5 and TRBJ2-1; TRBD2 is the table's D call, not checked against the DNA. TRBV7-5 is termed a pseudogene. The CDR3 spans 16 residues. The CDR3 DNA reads TGTGTCAGAAGCTTAGTCTACCGGGAGGCTGTCTATGAGCAGTTCTTC. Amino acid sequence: CVRSLVYREAVYEQFF.